The sequence of this T cell receptor (beta chain) was determined in a study of T-cell reconstitution after alpha-beta-depleted transplantation in children. Preparation of the TCRbeta library was carried out with unique molecular identifiers. TCRdb reprocessed the PCR reads with MiXCR, giving one entry per CDR3 protein. This repertoire shows 190,000 or so distinct CDR3 sequences, approximately 6.8% found once; its top ten account for more than 2.5%. Material: PBMCs from the stem cell graft donor, obtained from the stem cell graft. The TCR comes from a human donor who donated a stem cell graft to a child with Wiskott-Aldrich syndrome.

CDR3 bases: TGTGCCAGCTCACCACGGCCCCAGAATTTAGCCAAAAACATTCAGTACTTC. Protein: CASSPRPQNLAKNIQYF. The J gene is TRBJ2-4, the V gene TRBV18; D unclear. The germline V gene encodes CDR1 KGHSH and CDR2 LQKENI. The CDR3 has 17 residues. The V end was cut by 1 base, the J end by 0 bases, with 13 bases between.